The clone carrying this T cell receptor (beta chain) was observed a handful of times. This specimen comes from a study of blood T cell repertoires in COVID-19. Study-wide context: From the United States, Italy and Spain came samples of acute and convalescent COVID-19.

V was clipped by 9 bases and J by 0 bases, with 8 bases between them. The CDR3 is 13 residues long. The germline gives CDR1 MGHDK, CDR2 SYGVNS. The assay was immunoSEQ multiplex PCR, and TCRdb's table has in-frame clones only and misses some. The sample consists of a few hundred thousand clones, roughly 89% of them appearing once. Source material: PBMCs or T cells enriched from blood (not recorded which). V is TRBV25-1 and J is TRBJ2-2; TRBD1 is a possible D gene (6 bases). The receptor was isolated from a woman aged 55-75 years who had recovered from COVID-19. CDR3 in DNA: TGTGCCAGTCGACAGGCGAACACCGGGGAGCTGTTTTTT. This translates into CASRQANTGELFF.